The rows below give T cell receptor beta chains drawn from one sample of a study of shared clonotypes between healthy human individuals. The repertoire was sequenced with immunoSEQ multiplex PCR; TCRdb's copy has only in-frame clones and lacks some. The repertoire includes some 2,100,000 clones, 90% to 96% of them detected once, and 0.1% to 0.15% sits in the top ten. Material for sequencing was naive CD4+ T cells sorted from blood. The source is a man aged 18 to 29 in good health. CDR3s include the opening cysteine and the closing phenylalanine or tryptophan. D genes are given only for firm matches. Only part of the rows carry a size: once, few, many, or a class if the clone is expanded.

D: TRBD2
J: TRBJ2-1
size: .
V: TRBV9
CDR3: CASSARGALSNEQFF
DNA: TGTGCCAGCAGCGCGCGGGGGGCCCTGAGCAATGAGCAGTTCTTC

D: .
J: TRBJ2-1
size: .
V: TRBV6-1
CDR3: CASSEAGGLGDNEQFF
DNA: TGTGCCAGCAGTGAAGCCGGGGGGCTGGGGGACAATGAGCAGTTCTTC

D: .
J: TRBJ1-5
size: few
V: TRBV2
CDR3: CASSPAGQYQHF
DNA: TGTGCCAGCAGTCCTGCTGGTCAATACCAGCATTTT

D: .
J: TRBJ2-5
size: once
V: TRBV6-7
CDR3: CASVSTRDSETQYF
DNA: TGTGCCAGCGTAAGTACCAGGGACTCGGAGACCCAGTACTTC

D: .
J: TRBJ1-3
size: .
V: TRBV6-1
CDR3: CASSELGLAGNTIYF
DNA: TGTGCCAGCAGTGAACTGGGCTTGGCTGGAAACACCATATATTTT

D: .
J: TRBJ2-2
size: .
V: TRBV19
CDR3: CASSFRRDTGELFF
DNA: TGTGCCAGTAGTTTCCGGAGGGACACCGGGGAGCTGTTTTTT

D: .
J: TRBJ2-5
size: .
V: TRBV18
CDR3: CASSPGQETQYF
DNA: TGTGCCAGCTCACCAGGGCAAGAGACCCAGTACTTC

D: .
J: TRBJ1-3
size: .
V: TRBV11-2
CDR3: CASSLALGRYSGNTIYF
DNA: TGTGCCAGCAGCTTAGCTCTAGGGAGATACTCTGGAAACACCATATATTTT

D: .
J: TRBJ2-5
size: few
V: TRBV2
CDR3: CASSPVETQYF
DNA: TGTGCCAGCAGCCCTGTTGAGACCCAGTACTTC

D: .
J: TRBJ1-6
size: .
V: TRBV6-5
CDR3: CASRTFGNSPLHF
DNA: TGTGCCAGCAGGACCTTCGGGAATTCACCCCTCCACTTT

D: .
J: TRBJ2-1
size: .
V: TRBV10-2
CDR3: CASSGARTEEQFF
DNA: TGCGCCAGCAGTGGGGCAAGGACAGAAGAGCAGTTCTTC

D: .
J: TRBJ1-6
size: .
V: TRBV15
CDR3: CATSRQGSGNSPLHF
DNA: TGTGCCACCAGCAGACAAGGGTCTGGTAATTCACCCCTCCACTTT

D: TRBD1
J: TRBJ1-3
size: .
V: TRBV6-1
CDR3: CASSTGQLDTIYF
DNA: TGTGCCAGCAGTACGGGACAGTTGGACACCATATATTTT

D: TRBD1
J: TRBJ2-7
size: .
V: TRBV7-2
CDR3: CASSQDRARQYF
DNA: TGTGCCAGCAGCCAGGACAGGGCTCGTCAGTACTTC

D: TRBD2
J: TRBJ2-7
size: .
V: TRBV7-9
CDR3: CASSLAHGLAGESFEQYF
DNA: TGTGCCAGCAGCTTAGCGCACGGACTAGCGGGAGAATCTTTCGAGCAGTACTTC

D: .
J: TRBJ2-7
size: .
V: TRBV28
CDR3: CASLTPGVSYEQYF
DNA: TGTGCCAGCCTCACCCCCGGGGTTTCCTACGAGCAGTACTTC